This entry describes one TCR beta chain. In the study's own analysis: Reference gene primer amplification gave estimated nucleated cell counts. Using immunoSEQ multiplex PCR, the repertoire was profiled, and TCRdb retains in-frame clones only, with some absent. Clone size and the V and J calls come from that table; the DNA yielded D and trimming. In the table there are approximately 81,000 clones, 91% of which are singletons. The CDR3 length is 15 residues. Germline CDR1 reads LNHNV; CDR2 reads YYDKDF (reference sequence). V shed 10 bases and J 2 bases; nucleotides not matched to a gene: 9. This sample is drawn from a study of blood T cell repertoires in COVID-19. In the study overall: Samples came from the United States, Italy and Spain, spanning acute and convalescent COVID-19. Sources were T cells, B-cell-depleted T cells, or PBMCs; the material itself was cDNA or gDNA.

The chain carries TRBV15 and TRBJ2-3; 10 bases are shared with TRBD2. Sequences were obtained from peripheral blood. This clonotype was sampled from a woman between 45 and 60 years old in a cohort sampled during active COVID-19. The CDR3: CAISRTSGNTDTQYF. CDR3 sequence (DNA): TGTGCCATCTCTAGGACTAGCGGAAACACAGATACGCAGTATTTT.